The 22 T cell receptor beta chains given below trace back to one sample, sequenced in a study of T cell repertoires in cytomegalovirus infection. One entry per CDR3 protein results from TCRdb running MiXCR on the reads. The table includes approximately 500,000 distinct CDR3 sequences, around 27% detected once. Sequencing was carried out using PBMCs. The receptors stem from a human donor in good health (CMV status not recorded). Some clones in this sample may be carry-over from other donors' samples.

This clonotype appeared a single time. This chain uses TRBV7-2 with TRBJ2-5; 9 nucleotides line up with TRBD2. This CDR3 has 16 residues. V lost 4 bases, J lost 5 bases, and 11 bases stayed unmatched. Germline-derived CDR1 and CDR2 are SGHTA and FQGNSA. The CDR3 DNA reads as TGTGCCAGCAGCTACAGACTAGCGGATCCCCGGGAGACCCAGTACTTC. It codes for CASSYRLADPRETQYF.

The rearrangement links TRBV6-2 or TRBV6-3 to TRBJ1-5; TRBD1 matches 7 bases. The CDR3 runs 19 residues. The germline CDR1 and CDR2 sequences are MNHEY and SVGEGT. The trim removed 5 bases at V and 0 bases at J, leaving 16 bases unmatched. In DNA form, the CDR3 reads TGTGCCAGCAGTCGGACCGGGACAGCTAGAACCTATAGCAATCAGCCCCAGCATTTT. As protein: CASSRTGTARTYSNQPQHF.

The chain joins TRBV7-9 to TRBJ1-2, with a possible D match to TRBD1 (5 bases). The ends were cut back, 4 bases at V and 7 bases at J, with 10 bases in the middle. CDR3 length: 12 amino acids. Germline V gives CDR1 SEHNR, CDR2 FQNEAQ (reference sequence). CDR3 region: CASSSDQGGYTF. The CDR3 coding sequence is TGTGCCAGCAGCTCCGACCAGGGTGGCTACACCTTC.

As regards this clonotype: Possible read error: a much larger clone is one base away. The chain links TRBV7-9 to TRBJ2-1; 7 bases line up with TRBD2. Losses at the gene ends were 2 bases for V and 6 bases for J; bases not matched to a gene: 1. Per germline, CDR1 SEHNR and CDR2 FQNEAQ (reference sequence). The CDR3 is 13 residues long. CDR3 coding DNA: TGTGCCAGCAGCTTATGGGAGGGCAATGAGCAGTTCTTC. Translated, it gives CASSLWEGNEQFF.

This clonotype was seen at least ten times. The J gene is TRBJ2-7, the V gene TRBV7-2; D is ambiguous. CDR1 and CDR2 from the germline V gene are SGHTA and FQGNSA. Trimming took 4 bases from V and 4 from J, leaving 11 bases between them. This CDR3 is built from 13 residues. CDR3 sequence: CASSSQTGYEQYV. The CDR3, as DNA: TGTGCCAGCAGCTCGCAGACTGGTTACGAGCAGTACGTC.

This clonotype was seen repeatedly, ten times or more. This chain links TRBV18 with TRBJ1-5; 7 bases align to TRBD1. Germline CDR1 and CDR2: KGHSH and LQKENI. Trimming cost V 8 bases and J 7 bases; bases outside gene matches: 8. This CDR3 has 13 amino acids. CDR3 amino acids: CASSPGGGQPQHF. Written as DNA, the CDR3 is TGTGCCAGCAGCCCAGGAGGGGGCCAGCCCCAGCATTTT.

This clonotype was observed a handful of times. The chain joins TRBV12-5 to TRBJ2-2, with D perhaps assigned TRBD1 or TRBD2 (6 bases each). The CDR3 length is 16 residues. The germline V gene has CDR1 LGHNT and CDR2 FRNRAP. The V end was cut by 7 bases, the J end by 1 base, with 16 bases between. In nucleotides, the CDR3 is TGTGCTAGTGCCCCCGCGGGGACAATGAACACCGGGGAGCTGTTTTTT. The encoded protein is CASAPAGTMNTGELFF.

This clonotype was counted only a few times. The junction shows a germline mismatch at one end, possibly a read error. The J gene is TRBJ2-5, the V gene TRBV12-3 or TRBV12-4; 11 bases fit TRBD2. The CDR3 totals 15 residues. CDR3 DNA: TGTGCCAGCAGCTTAGCGGGAGGGCCGGGGGAGACCCAGTACTTC. This sequence encodes CASSLAGGPGETQYF.

This clonotype was detected only a few times. The chain combines TRBV29-1 with TRBJ2-7; no firm D call. The CDR3 has 11 residues. Germline assignment: CDR1 SQVTM and CDR2 ANQGSEA. With 4 bases removed from V and 3 bases from J, the gap between germline ends came to 7 bases. This CDR3 is CSVGVGYEQYF. The CDR3 coding sequence is TGCAGCGTTGGTGTGGGCTACGAGCAGTACTTC.

This clonotype has a handful of counts. The rearrangement links TRBV27 to TRBJ1-6; TRBD1 is a possible D gene (6 bases). This CDR3 spans 22 amino acids. CDR1 and CDR2 (germline): MNHEY, SMNVEV (reference sequence). V lost 5 bases, J lost 0 bases, and 29 bases lay in between. The CDR3 DNA sequence: TGTGCCAGCAGTCTTACCGTGGGGGGCGCTAAGGCCTGGAGCTCCTATAATTCACCCCTCCACTTT. Its protein is CASSLTVGGAKAWSSYNSPLHF.

The chain combines TRBV11-3 with TRBJ1-1; D perhaps matches TRBD1 (5 bases). Trimming took off 5 bases at V and 7 bases at J, with 20 bases between the two ends. Germline CDR1 is SGHNT and CDR2 is YENEEA. This CDR3 has 15 residues. In nucleotides, the CDR3 is TGTGCCAGCAGCCTCCTTGGGGGACCTGAGCGTGAAGCTTTCTTT. Translation gives CASSLLGGPEREAFF.

V is TRBV19 and J is TRBJ2-7; TRBD2 matches 9 bases. Germline V gene data show CDR1 as LNHDA and CDR2 as SQIVND (reference sequence). The CDR3 runs 15 residues. Losses at the gene ends were 2 bases for V and 2 bases for J; bases not matched to a gene: 4. CDR3 region: CASSIYSGGTYEQYF. CDR3 DNA: TGTGCCAGTAGTATATATAGCGGGGGTACCTACGAGCAGTACTTC.

J is TRBJ1-2 and V is TRBV24-1; D not certain. This CDR3 spans 12 amino acids. Trimming removed 5 bases from V and 8 bases from J, with 11 bases in between. Germline assignment: CDR1 KGHDR and CDR2 SFDVKD. CDR3 sequence: CATSGVGSGYTF. The CDR3 DNA reads as TGTGCCACCAGTGGCGTAGGGAGCGGCTACACCTTC.

This chain joins TRBV6-2 or TRBV6-3 and TRBJ1-1, with D possibly being TRBD1 (6 bases). V lost 5 bases and J 6 bases, leaving 22 bases between the germline ends. The CDR3 has 16 residues. Germline V lookup: CDR1 MNHEY, CDR2 SVGEGT. CDR3 nucleotide sequence: TGTGCCAGCAGTCTCCAAAGGGGGTTCGGGGTCCCTGAAGCTTTCTTT. Residues: CASSLQRGFGVPEAFF.

V and J are TRBV5-6 and TRBJ2-3, with D unclear. Germline loops: CDR1 SGHDT, CDR2 YYEEEE. This CDR3 spans 14 amino acids. V was pared by 4 bases and J by 4 bases, with 13 bases between. CDR3 protein: CASSPTIQSDTQYF. The CDR3 region has the DNA TGTGCCAGCAGCCCAACCATACAGTCAGATACGCAGTATTTT.

V usage is TRBV29-1 and J usage is TRBJ2-5; no definite D call. The CDR3 is 13 amino acids. Germline lookup yields CDR1 SQVTM and CDR2 ANQGSEA. V lost 4 bases and J 2 bases, leaving 11 bases between the germline ends. The CDR3 bases are TGCAGCGTTGCTAGGATCATACAAGAGACCCAGTACTTC. The encoded protein is CSVARIIQETQYF. Variable domain in full (rest from reference TRBV29-1 and TRBJ2-5): SAVISQKPSRDICQRGTSLTIQCQVDSQVTMMFWYRQQPGQSLTLIATANQGSEATYESGFVIDKFPISRPNLTFSTLTVSNMSPEDSSIYLCSVARIIQETQYFGPGTRLLVL.

The rearrangement uses TRBV4-3 and TRBJ2-1; 12 nucleotides agree with TRBD2. V shed 1 base, J shed 1 base, and the junction held 8 bases outside the gene matches. The length of the CDR3 is 19 residues. Germline-derived CDR1 and CDR2 are LGHNA and YSLEER. The CDR3 here is CASSQGSSGRASSYNEQFF. In nucleotides, the CDR3 is TGCGCCAGCAGCCAAGGGTCTAGCGGGAGGGCCAGTTCCTACAATGAGCAGTTCTTC.

This clonotype was seen more than once but under ten times. The rearrangement joins TRBV7-9 to TRBJ2-3; D ambiguous. With 7 bases removed from V and 2 bases from J, the gap between germline ends came to 10 bases. The V gene's germline CDR1 is SEHNR and CDR2 FQNEAQ (reference sequence). The CDR3 runs 13 residues. The CDR3 region is CASNRYTTDTQYF. The CDR3 nucleotides are TGTGCCAGCAACCGGTACACCACAGATACGCAGTATTTT.

This chain uses TRBV28 with TRBJ2-1; D remains ambiguous. Germline lookup yields CDR1 MDHEN and CDR2 SYDVKM. Trimming stripped 8 bases from V and 1 base from J, with 15 bases between. This CDR3 comprises 15 residues. CDR3 DNA sequence: TGTGCCAGCTTTCTAGAGGCAGGTTCCTACAATGAGCAGTTCTTC. Its protein is CASFLEAGSYNEQFF.

This clonotype was seen a few times. The chain has TRBV2 and TRBJ1-5, with unresolved D. Trimming removed 7 bases at V and 0 bases at J, with 13 bases between. The CDR3 is made up of 15 amino acids. In germline, CDR1 is SNHLY, CDR2 FYNNEI. For the CDR3, the DNA is TGTGCCAGCACTTATGACGGGAATAGCAATCAGCCCCAGCATTTT. This gives the protein CASTYDGNSNQPQHF.

This clonotype appeared many times. The J gene is TRBJ2-7, the V gene TRBV7-2; TRBD2 matches at 10 bases. Germline V lookup: CDR1 SGHTA, CDR2 FQGNSA. There are 15 residues in the CDR3. After removal of 3 bases from V and 5 bases from J, the junction contained 7 bases not matched to a gene. This chain's CDR3 is CASSFESGRAHEQYF. The CDR3 DNA reads as TGTGCCAGCAGCTTTGAGAGCGGGAGGGCCCACGAGCAGTACTTC.

In this sample, this clonotype turned up once. The chain joins TRBV28 to TRBJ2-5; 8 positions agree with TRBD2. The CDR3 has 15 residues. Germline lookup yields CDR1 MDHEN and CDR2 SYDVKM. The J segment lost 7 bases and the V segment lost 7 bases, leaving 14 bases of the junction unmatched. The CDR3 here is CASTKGDRAGGTQYF. The DNA of the CDR3 is TGTGCCAGCACCAAAGGGGACCGGGCGGGAGGGACCCAGTACTTC.